Below are 10 T cell receptor beta chains sequenced from a single sample in a study of cytomegalovirus exposure and HLA in healthy donors. Both 60 Vbeta primers and 13 Jbeta primers went into the PCR. Using immunoSEQ multiplex PCR, the repertoire was profiled, and TCRdb retains in-frame clones only, with some absent. This table holds under 150,000 clones, 78% found once. Sequencing used PBMCs. The receptor set was obtained from a woman between 40 and 55 years old in good health and CMV-seronegative.

The chain joins TRBV6-6 to TRBJ1-2; no clear D. The CDR3 has 13 amino acids. Trimming took 0 bases from V and 8 from J, leaving 10 bases between them. From germline, CDR1 is MNHNY and CDR2 SVGAGI (reference sequence). The CDR3 reads CASSYSRLGGYTF. The CDR3 nucleotides read TGTGCCAGCAGTTACTCGAGGCTCGGGGGCTACACCTTC.

This rearrangement joins TRBV5-6 to TRBJ1-1; D might be TRBD1 (5 bases). CDR1 and CDR2 (germline): SGHDT, YYEEEE. The CDR3 sequence is 13 residues long. Trimming cost V 0 bases and J 10 bases, with 13 bases left between them. CDR3 amino acids: CASSLVQGSPAFF. The CDR3 coding sequence is TGTGCCAGCAGCTTGGTCCAGGGTAGTCCAGCTTTCTTT.

This chain's CDR3 is CASRLGAPPEKLFF. CDR3 coding DNA: TGTGCCAGCAGACTGGGGGCTCCACCTGAAAAACTGTTTTTT. J is TRBJ1-4 and V is TRBV28; D is perhaps TRBD1 (6 bases). There are 14 residues in the CDR3. From germline, CDR1 is MDHEN and CDR2 SYDVKM. Trimming took 6 bases from V and 7 from J, leaving 15 bases between them.

The rearrangement joins TRBV19 to TRBJ1-1; 9 nucleotides match TRBD1. V lost 6 bases and J lost 2; bases outside the gene matches: 10. The CDR3 consists of 16 residues. Germline-derived CDR1 and CDR2 are LNHDA and SQIVND (reference sequence). This CDR3 is CASRKPGQGINTEAFF. The CDR3 bases are TGTGCCAGTAGAAAGCCGGGACAGGGTATAAACACTGAAGCTTTCTTT.

This clone has a handful of counts. This chain uses TRBV7-7 with TRBJ2-5; no clear D gene. This CDR3 contains 13 residues. Germline CDR1 is SSHAT and CDR2 is FNYEAQ (reference sequence). Trimming removed 5 bases from V and 3 bases from J, with 10 bases in between. Written as DNA, the CDR3 is TGTGCCAGCAGCCAAGCCACTGAAGAGACCCAGTACTTC. Translated, it gives CASSQATEETQYF.

The chain combines TRBV6-4 with TRBJ2-3; 11 nucleotides align to TRBD2. From germline, CDR1 is MRHNA and CDR2 SNTAGT. With V trimmed by 0 bases and J by 3 bases, 2 bases remained unmatched. This CDR3 comprises 16 residues. CDR3 sequence: CASSDSWTSGTDTQYF. The CDR3 nucleotides read TGTGCCAGCAGTGACTCCTGGACTAGCGGGACAGATACGCAGTATTTT.

The J gene is TRBJ2-7, the V gene TRBV6-1; the match to TRBD1 covers 10 bases. The V gene's germline CDR1 is MNHNS and CDR2 SASEGT. The V segment lost 4 bases and the J segment 5 bases; nucleotides outside the gene matches: 8. CDR3 size: 15 residues. The CDR3 here is CASSARDRGGDEQYF. The CDR3 nucleotides are TGTGCCAGCAGTGCCCGGGACAGGGGTGGTGACGAGCAGTACTTC.

CDR3 residues: CAWGVPTGVPYEQYF. CDR3 DNA: TGTGCCTGGGGCGTACCGACCGGGGTACCTTACGAGCAGTACTTC. The chain couples TRBV30 to TRBJ2-7; perhaps TRBD2 as D (5 bases). CDR3 length: 15 amino acids. Trimming removed 5 bases from V and 4 bases from J, with 21 bases in between. Germline loops: CDR1 GTSNPN, CDR2 SVGIG (reference sequence).

The CDR3 sequence: CASSQADRAYEQYF. As DNA, the CDR3 is TGTGCCAGCAGCCAAGCGGACAGGGCATACGAGCAGTACTTC. The J gene is TRBJ2-7, the V gene TRBV4-2; 8 nucleotides match TRBD1. V lost 1 base and J lost 4; bases outside the gene matches: 3. CDR3 length: 14 amino acids. CDR1 is LGHNA and CDR2 is YNFKEQ in the germline V gene.

The CDR3 loop reads CSVDGAYEQYF. The DNA for the CDR3 is TGCAGCGTTGACGGGGCCTACGAGCAGTACTTC. This chain uses TRBV29-1 with TRBJ2-7, with D tentatively TRBD2 (5 bases). Trimming stripped 3 bases from V and 2 bases from J, with 5 bases between. There are 11 residues in the CDR3. From germline, CDR1 is SQVTM and CDR2 ANQGSEA.